This entry lists 30 T cell receptor beta chains sequenced from one sample in a study of shared clonotypes between healthy human individuals. Some clones are missing from TCRdb's copy, which holds only in-frame ones; the method was immunoSEQ multiplex PCR. The profile shows 550,000 to 850,000 clones, approximately 72% of them singletons. The sequenced sample consisted of memory CD4+ T cells sorted from blood. Subset in this sample: CD45RA-negative fraction. The source is a woman in her thirties in good health.

This clone was counted a few times. The chain recombines TRBV10-2 with TRBJ2-1; D is possibly TRBD2 (6 bases). V lost 2 bases and J lost 7, with 15 bases in between. Germline CDR1 WSHSY, CDR2 SAAADI. The CDR3 extends over 15 amino acids. The CDR3, as DNA: TGCGCCAGCAGTGAGGGAGGGAAGATCGTAAATGAGCAGTTCTTC. It specifies CASSEGGKIVNEQFF.

The CDR3: CASSLGGSNYGYTF. The CDR3 DNA reads as TGTGCCAGCAGCCTCGGGGGGTCCAACTATGGCTACACCTTC. V usage is TRBV7-2 and J usage is TRBJ1-2; D possibly corresponds to TRBD1 (5 bases). From germline, CDR1 is SGHTA and CDR2 FQGNSA. The CDR3 covers 14 residues. V was pared by 5 bases and J by 2 bases, with 12 bases between.

The chain recombines TRBV4-1 with TRBJ2-1; TRBD2 agrees at 15 bases. This CDR3 comprises 21 residues. Germline CDR1 MGHRA, CDR2 YSYEKL. Trimming at V came to 0 bases and at J to 1 base, leaving 10 bases not matched to a gene. The CDR3 protein is CASSQDSGLAGGGFSYNEQFF. The CDR3 coding sequence is TGCGCCAGCAGCCAAGATTCAGGACTAGCGGGAGGGGGTTTTTCCTACAATGAGCAGTTCTTC.

The chain recombines TRBV5-1 with TRBJ2-7, with D uncertain. Germline V gene lookup returns CDR1 SGHRS and CDR2 YFSETQ. With 0 bases removed from V and 7 bases from J, the gap between germline ends came to 8 bases. This CDR3 region has 12 residues. The CDR3 region has the DNA TGCGCCAGCAGCTTGGACCTCGGGGAGCAGTACTTC. Protein sequence: CASSLDLGEQYF. The full variable domain, in which reference TRBV5-1 and TRBJ2-7 provide the parts outside the CDR3, is KAGVTQTPRYLIKTRGQQVTLSCSPISGHRSVSWYQQTPGQGLQFLFEYFSETQRNKGNFPGRFSGRQFSNSRSEMNVSTLELGDSALYLCASSLDLGEQYFGPGTRLTVT.

The J gene is TRBJ1-1, the V gene TRBV5-1; TRBD1 matches 8 bases. The CDR3 sequence is 17 residues long. V was clipped by 5 bases and J by 0 bases; unmatched bases: 12. Germline V gene data show CDR1 as SGHRS and CDR2 as YFSETQ. CDR3 DNA: TGCGCCAGCAGTTCTGGACAGGGCCGCGTCATGAACACTGAAGCTTTCTTT. This sequence encodes CASSSGQGRVMNTEAFF.

This clone was picked up a small number of times. The chain uses TRBV5-4 and TRBJ2-5; a weak D match, TRBD1 (6 bases). The V and J ends lost 0 bases and 5 bases respectively, with 14 bases between them. The CDR3 contains 15 residues. CDR1 is SGHNT, CDR2 YYREEE, per germline (reference sequence). As DNA, the CDR3 is TGTGCCAGCAGCTTGGGAGGGGGTCCCTCGGAGACCCAGTACTTC. Its translation is CASSLGGGPSETQYF.

V and J are TRBV28 and TRBJ1-3; D unclear. Trimming took 1 base from V and 1 from J, leaving 14 bases between them. Germline lookup yields CDR1 MDHEN and CDR2 SYDVKM. The CDR3 is made up of 17 amino acids. The CDR3 coding sequence is TGTGCCAGCAGTTTATCCCGGCTGATTTCTTCTGGAAACACCATATATTTT. Its translation: CASSLSRLISSGNTIYF.

This chain links TRBV2 with TRBJ2-7; D possibly corresponds to TRBD2 (5 bases). Looked up from germline, CDR1 is SNHLY and CDR2 is FYNNEI. The V end was cut by 4 bases, the J end by 1 base, with 11 bases between. The CDR3 is 14 amino acids. The CDR3 DNA is TGTGCCAGCAGTGCGCAGGACTTTTCCTACGAGCAGTACTTC. Its protein product is CASSAQDFSYEQYF.

This chain connects TRBV29-1 to TRBJ2-7; 7 bases agree with TRBD1. The trim removed 7 bases at V and 7 bases at J, leaving 7 bases unmatched. CDR1 is SQVTM, CDR2 ANQGSEA, per germline. The CDR3 length is 11 residues. CDR3 amino acids: CSGYRGGEQYF. Here the CDR3 DNA reads TGCAGCGGGTACAGGGGTGGGGAGCAGTACTTC.

This CDR3 reads CASSLSLGRQYGYTF. Written as DNA, the CDR3 is TGTGCCAGCAGTTTATCGCTGGGGCGCCAGTATGGCTACACCTTC. The V and J genes are TRBV27 and TRBJ1-2; TRBD1 might be the D (5 bases). CDR1 and CDR2 (germline): MNHEY, SMNVEV (reference sequence). Between the trimmed V and J ends, which lost 0 bases and 5 bases, there was a span of 13 bases. The CDR3 has 15 residues.

This sequence joins TRBV5-4 and TRBJ2-7, with 12 bases fitting TRBD2. The CDR3 consists of 16 residues. Losses at the gene ends were 5 bases for V and 0 bases for J; bases not matched to a gene: 6. CDR1 SGHNT and CDR2 YYREEE come from the germline V gene (reference sequence). CDR3 coding DNA: TGTGCCAGCAGAATGGGACTAGCGGGCGGCTCCTACGAGCAGTACTTC. Translated: CASRMGLAGGSYEQYF.

V is TRBV27 and J is TRBJ2-3, with TRBD1 matching 9 bases. The CDR3 runs to 17 residues. Germline CDR1 and CDR2: MNHEY and SMNVEV (reference sequence). J was trimmed by 3 bases and V by 5 bases; bases with no gene match: 12. Written as DNA, the CDR3 is TGTGCCAGCAGTACTCCCCGGGGACAGGGCGGGACAGATACGCAGTATTTT. This translates into CASSTPRGQGGTDTQYF.

The genes are TRBV7-9 and TRBJ2-3; 7 nucleotides agree with TRBD2. CDR1 and CDR2 from the germline V gene are SEHNR and FQNEAQ (reference sequence). Germline trimming cut 6 bases from V and 6 bases from J; bases unmatched to any gene: 6. The length of the CDR3 is 13 residues. The CDR3 spells CASSSSGADTQYF. CDR3 coding DNA: TGTGCCAGCAGTTCCAGCGGGGCGGATACGCAGTATTTT.

The V call is TRBV28, the J call TRBJ1-1; D is perhaps TRBD1 (5 bases). This CDR3 region has 14 residues. The germline CDR1 and CDR2 sequences are MDHEN and SYDVKM. Trimming left V 1 base short and J 10 bases short, with 16 bases between. The DNA of the CDR3 is TGTGCCAGCAGTTTATTGGGGGGGACCACCTCAGCTTTCTTT. Translated: CASSLLGGTTSAFF.

The rearrangement joins TRBV7-8 to TRBJ2-2, with D possibly matching TRBD1 (5 bases). Germline CDR1 reads SGHVS; CDR2 reads FQNEAQ. V lost 5 bases and J lost 0, with 13 bases in between. This CDR3 comprises 16 residues. The CDR3 coding sequence is TGTGCCAGCAGCGTACACAGGCTCACGAACACCGGGGAGCTGTTTTTT. Translated, it gives CASSVHRLTNTGELFF.

The gene calls are TRBV19 and TRBJ2-2; possible D gene TRBD2, 5 bases. This CDR3 is 15 amino acids long. The V end was cut by 5 bases, the J end by 7 bases, with 17 bases between. Germline V lookup: CDR1 LNHDA, CDR2 SQIVND (reference sequence). CDR3 bases: TGTGCCAGTAGTCAGCCCCCACTAGTTATCGGGGAGCTGTTTTTT. It specifies CASSQPPLVIGELFF.

The chain couples TRBV27 to TRBJ1-1; D might be TRBD1 (5 bases). CDR3 length: 15 amino acids. Germline loops: CDR1 MNHEY, CDR2 SMNVEV (reference sequence). Trimming removed 5 bases from V and 1 base from J, with 14 bases in between. The CDR3 DNA follows: TGTGCCAGCAGTCCTTCTTGGGGGAAGAACACTGAAGCTTTCTTT. It encodes CASSPSWGKNTEAFF.

The chain is built from TRBV5-1 and TRBJ2-7; possible D gene TRBD2, 6 bases. V lost 7 bases and J lost 6, with 26 bases in between. The CDR3 extends over 16 amino acids. The germline V gene has CDR1 SGHRS and CDR2 YFSETQ. The CDR3 DNA sequence: TGCGCCAGCTGTCTTACCTCGGGACTGGGCGGGCGCGAGCAGTACTTC. Protein sequence: CASCLTSGLGGREQYF.

This clone has a single count. V is TRBV18 and J is TRBJ2-7; possibly TRBD1 for D (6 bases). V gave up 2 bases and J gave up 7 bases, with 12 bases separating them. The CDR3 runs 13 residues. Germline lookup yields CDR1 KGHSH and CDR2 LQKENI. This CDR3 reads CASSPGQLWEQYF. The CDR3 DNA follows: TGTGCCAGCTCACCAGGACAGCTGTGGGAGCAGTACTTC.

The chain combines TRBV5-5 with TRBJ1-1; possibly TRBD1 for D (6 bases). The CDR3 loop spans 14 amino acids. The germline gives CDR1 SGHKS, CDR2 YYEKEE (reference sequence). With 2 bases removed from V and 3 bases from J, the gap between germline ends came to 11 bases. The CDR3 bases are TGTGCCAGCAGCTTAGGAACAGGGCACACTGAAGCTTTCTTT. Translation: CASSLGTGHTEAFF.

This clone has a single count. V gene TRBV23-1 combines with J gene TRBJ2-1; 13 bases line up with TRBD2. TRBV23-1 is given ORF status, its function remaining uncertain. The CDR3 sequence is 15 residues long. V lost 7 bases to trimming and J lost 7 bases; unmatched junction nucleotides: 7. Here the CDR3 reads CASNPGLAGKNEQFF. Here the CDR3 DNA reads TGCGCCAGCAATCCGGGACTAGCGGGGAAAAATGAGCAGTTCTTC.

Only a few counts were recorded for this clone. This chain links TRBV5-1 with TRBJ2-7; unclear D gene. The ends were cut back, 0 bases at V and 2 bases at J, with 12 bases in the middle. The germline CDR1 and CDR2 sequences are SGHRS and YFSETQ. This CDR3 has 15 residues. In DNA, the CDR3 is TGCGCCAGCAGCTTGGGCAGATTCATAACCTACGAGCAGTACTTC. Its protein product is CASSLGRFITYEQYF.

This clone was counted a few times. Additional DNA sequences in this sample encode the identical CDR3. This sequence joins TRBV28 and TRBJ1-5; D unresolved. From germline, CDR1 is MDHEN and CDR2 SYDVKM. This CDR3 contains 12 residues. Trimming removed 8 bases from V and 1 base from J, with 6 bases in between. CDR3 nucleotide sequence: TGTGCCAGCCAAGACAGCAATCAGCCCCAGCATTTT. Translating it yields CASQDSNQPQHF.

The chain couples TRBV27 to TRBJ2-5; D is ambiguous. Germline CDR1 MNHEY, CDR2 SMNVEV (reference sequence). Trimming shortened V by 1 base and J by 8 bases, and 11 bases separated the two germline ends. This CDR3 region has 13 residues. CDR3 nucleotide sequence: TGTGCCAGCAGTTTATTGCAAGGCCGAACCCAGTACTTC. Translating it yields CASSLLQGRTQYF.

This sequence joins TRBV16 and TRBJ1-1, with TRBD1 matching 7 bases. Germline CDR1 KGHSY, CDR2 FQNENV. Trimming removed 4 bases from V and 3 bases from J; junction bases left unmatched: 5. The CDR3 runs 14 residues. The CDR3 DNA reads TGTGCCAGCAGCCCGACAGGGAGGGACACTGAAGCTTTCTTT. Translation: CASSPTGRDTEAFF.

This clone was seen only a few times. The rearrangement links TRBV2 to TRBJ2-6, with no clear D. This CDR3 comprises 12 residues. The germline V and J ends were trimmed by 4 bases and 11 bases, with 9 bases remaining between them. Per the germline V gene, CDR1 is SNHLY and CDR2 is FYNNEI. Here the CDR3 reads CASSVIYDVLTF. The CDR3 DNA reads TGTGCCAGCAGTGTTATATATGACGTCCTGACTTTC.

The V gene is TRBV5-5, the J gene TRBJ2-7; D unresolved. This CDR3 contains 15 residues. The germline V gene has CDR1 SGHKS and CDR2 YYEKEE (reference sequence). The V end was cut by 0 bases, the J end by 2 bases, with 12 bases between. The CDR3, as DNA: TGTGCCAGCAGCTTGGGGGCGGCCGGTCCCTACGAGCAGTACTTC. Amino acid sequence: CASSLGAAGPYEQYF.

V and J are TRBV27 and TRBJ2-7, with D possibly TRBD2 on 6 matching bases. The CDR3 has 15 residues. Germline V gene sequence: CDR1 MNHEY, CDR2 SMNVEV (reference sequence). Between the trimmed V and J ends, which lost 0 bases and 4 bases, there was a span of 13 bases. CDR3 DNA sequence: TGTGCCAGCAGTTTATCCCTCGGGGGACCTTACGAGCAGTACTTC. Residues: CASSLSLGGPYEQYF.

The chain couples TRBV11-1 to TRBJ2-7, with a weak D call TRBD1 (6 bases). Trimming took 5 bases from V and 1 from J, leaving 12 bases between them. The CDR3 spans 14 residues. Germline CDR1 SGHAT, CDR2 FQDESV (reference sequence). The CDR3 coding sequence is TGTGCCAGCAGCCCGACGACAGGATCCTACGAGCAGTACTTC. Translation: CASSPTTGSYEQYF.

This clone appeared a few times. The J gene is TRBJ2-2, the V gene TRBV10-3; 11 positions match TRBD2. The CDR3 contains 18 residues. Germline lookup yields CDR1 ENHRY and CDR2 SYGVKD. J gave up 3 bases and V 0 bases, and 6 bases lay outside the gene matches. The CDR3 coding sequence is TGTGCCATCAGTGAGTCATACACTAGCGGGAGCTACACCGGGGAGCTGTTTTTT. Its protein product is CAISESYTSGSYTGELFF.